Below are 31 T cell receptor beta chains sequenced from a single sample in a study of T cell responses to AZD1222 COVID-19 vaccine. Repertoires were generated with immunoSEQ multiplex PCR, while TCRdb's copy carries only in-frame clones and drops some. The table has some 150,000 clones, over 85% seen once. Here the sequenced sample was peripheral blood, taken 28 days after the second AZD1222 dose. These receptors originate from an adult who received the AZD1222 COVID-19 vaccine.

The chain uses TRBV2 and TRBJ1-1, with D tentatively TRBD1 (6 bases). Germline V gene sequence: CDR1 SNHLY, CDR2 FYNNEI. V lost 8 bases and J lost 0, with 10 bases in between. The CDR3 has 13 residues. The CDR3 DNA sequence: TGTGCCAGCTACAGGGTTATGAACACTGAAGCTTTCTTT. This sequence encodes CASYRVMNTEAFF.

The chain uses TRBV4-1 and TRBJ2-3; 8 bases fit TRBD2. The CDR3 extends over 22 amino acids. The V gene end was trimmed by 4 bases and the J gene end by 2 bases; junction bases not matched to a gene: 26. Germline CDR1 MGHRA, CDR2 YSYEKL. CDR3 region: CASSRGGVAGAQAGVLTDTQYF. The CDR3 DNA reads TGCGCCAGCAGCCGAGGAGGAGTTGCTGGGGCGCAAGCGGGAGTCCTCACAGATACGCAGTATTTT.

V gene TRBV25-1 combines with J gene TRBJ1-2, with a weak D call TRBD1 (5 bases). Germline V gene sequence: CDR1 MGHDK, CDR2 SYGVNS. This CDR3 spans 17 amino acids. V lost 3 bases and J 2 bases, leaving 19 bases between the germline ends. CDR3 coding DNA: TGTGCCAGCAGTGATTCGACCCTTACAGGATGCAACTATGGCTACACCTTC. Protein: CASSDSTLTGCNYGYTF.

The CDR3 DNA follows: TGTGCCAGCAGTTCCGCCCAGGGTCGTTACAATGAGCAGTTCTTC. Translated: CASSSAQGRYNEQFF. The chain couples TRBV27 to TRBJ2-1; a weak D match, TRBD1 (5 bases). CDR3 length equals 15 residues. Germline V gives CDR1 MNHEY, CDR2 SMNVEV (reference sequence). V was trimmed by 4 bases and J by 4 bases, leaving 14 bases between them.

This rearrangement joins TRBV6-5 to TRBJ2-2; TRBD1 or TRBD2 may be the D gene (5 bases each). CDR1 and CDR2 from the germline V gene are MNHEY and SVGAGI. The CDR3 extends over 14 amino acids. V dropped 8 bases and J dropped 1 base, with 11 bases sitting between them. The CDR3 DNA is TGTGCCAGCGCCGGGACGGGGAACACCGGGGAGCTGTTTTTT. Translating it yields CASAGTGNTGELFF.

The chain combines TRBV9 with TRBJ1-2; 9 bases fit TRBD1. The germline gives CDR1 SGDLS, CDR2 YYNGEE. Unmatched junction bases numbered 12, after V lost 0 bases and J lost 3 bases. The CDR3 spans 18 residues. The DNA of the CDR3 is TGTGCCAGCAGCGTAGAAATGGACAGGGGTCATCCAGACTATGGCTACACCTTC. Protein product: CASSVEMDRGHPDYGYTF. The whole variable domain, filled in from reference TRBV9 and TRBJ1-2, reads DSGVTQTPKHLITATGQRVTLRCSPRSGDLSVYWYQQSLDQGLQFLIQYYNGEERAKGNILERFSAQQFPDLHSELNLSSLELGDSALYFCASSVEMDRGHPDYGYTFGSGTRLTVV.

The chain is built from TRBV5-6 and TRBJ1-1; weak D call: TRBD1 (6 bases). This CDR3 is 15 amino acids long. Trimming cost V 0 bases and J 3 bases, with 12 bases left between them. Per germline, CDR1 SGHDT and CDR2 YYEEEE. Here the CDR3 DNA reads TGTGCCAGCAGCTTGGCCGGTAGGGGGGACACTGAAGCTTTCTTT. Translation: CASSLAGRGDTEAFF.

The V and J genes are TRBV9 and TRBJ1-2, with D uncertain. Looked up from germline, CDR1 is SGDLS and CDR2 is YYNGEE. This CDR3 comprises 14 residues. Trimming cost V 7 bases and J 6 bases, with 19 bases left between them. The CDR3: CASSRSGFGDGYTF. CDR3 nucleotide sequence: TGTGCCAGCTCTAGATCCGGGTTTGGGGATGGCTACACCTTC. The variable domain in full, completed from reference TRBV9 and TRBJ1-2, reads DSGVTQTPKHLITATGQRVTLRCSPRSGDLSVYWYQQSLDQGLQFLIQYYNGEERAKGNILERFSAQQFPDLHSELNLSSLELGDSALYFCASSRSGFGDGYTFGSGTRLTVV.

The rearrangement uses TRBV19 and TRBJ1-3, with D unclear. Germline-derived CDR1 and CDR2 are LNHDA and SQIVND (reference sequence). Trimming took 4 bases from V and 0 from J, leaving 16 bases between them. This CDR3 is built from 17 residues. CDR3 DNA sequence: TGTGCCAGTAGTAAGGCCCACCGACTGAGCTCTGGAAACACCATATATTTT. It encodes CASSKAHRLSSGNTIYF.

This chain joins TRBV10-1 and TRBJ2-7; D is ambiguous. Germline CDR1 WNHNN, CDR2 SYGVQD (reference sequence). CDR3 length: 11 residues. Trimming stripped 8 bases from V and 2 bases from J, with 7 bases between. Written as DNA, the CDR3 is TGCGCCAGCCGCCAGACCTACGAGCAGTACTTC. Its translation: CASRQTYEQYF.

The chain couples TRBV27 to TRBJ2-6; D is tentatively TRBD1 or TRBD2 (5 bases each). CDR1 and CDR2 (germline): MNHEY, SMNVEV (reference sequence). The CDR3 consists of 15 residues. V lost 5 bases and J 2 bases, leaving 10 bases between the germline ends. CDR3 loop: CASSPRGPGANVLTF. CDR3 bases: TGTGCCAGCAGTCCACGGGGCCCTGGGGCCAACGTCCTGACTTTC.

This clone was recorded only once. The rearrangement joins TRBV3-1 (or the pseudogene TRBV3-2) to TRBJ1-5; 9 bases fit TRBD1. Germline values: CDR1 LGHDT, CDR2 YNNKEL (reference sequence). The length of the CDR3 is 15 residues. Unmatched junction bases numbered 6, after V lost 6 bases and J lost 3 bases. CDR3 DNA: TGTGCCAGCAGTGGACAGGGGTTCCCCAATCAGCCCCAGCATTTT. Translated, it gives CASSGQGFPNQPQHF.

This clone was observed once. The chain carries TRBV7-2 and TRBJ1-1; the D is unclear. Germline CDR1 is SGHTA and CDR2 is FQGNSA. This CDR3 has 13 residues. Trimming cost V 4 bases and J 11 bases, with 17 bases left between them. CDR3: CASSSPPTSAAFF. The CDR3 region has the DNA TGTGCCAGCAGCTCCCCCCCGACATCTGCGGCTTTCTTT.

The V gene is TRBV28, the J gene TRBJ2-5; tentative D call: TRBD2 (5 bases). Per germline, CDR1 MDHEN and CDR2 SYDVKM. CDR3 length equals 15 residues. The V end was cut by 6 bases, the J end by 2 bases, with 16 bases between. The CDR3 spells CASRTDRGTQETQYF. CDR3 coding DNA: TGTGCCAGCAGAACAGACCGGGGAACTCAAGAGACCCAGTACTTC. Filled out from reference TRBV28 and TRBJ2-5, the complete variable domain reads DVKVTQSSRYLVKRTGEKVFLECVQDMDHENMFWYRQDPGLGLRLIYFSYDVKMKEKGDIPEGYSVSREKKERFSLILESASTNQTSMYLCASRTDRGTQETQYFGPGTRLLVL.

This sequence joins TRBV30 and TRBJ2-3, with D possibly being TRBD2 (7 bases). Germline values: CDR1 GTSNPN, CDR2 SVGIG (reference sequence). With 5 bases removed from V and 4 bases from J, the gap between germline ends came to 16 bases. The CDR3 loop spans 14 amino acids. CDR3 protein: CAWGIGGAADTQYF. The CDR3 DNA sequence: TGTGCCTGGGGGATAGGGGGGGCAGCAGATACGCAGTATTTT.

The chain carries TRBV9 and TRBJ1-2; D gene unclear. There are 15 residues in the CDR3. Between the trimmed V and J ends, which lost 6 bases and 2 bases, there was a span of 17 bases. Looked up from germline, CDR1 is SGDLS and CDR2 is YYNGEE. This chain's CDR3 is CASTLGGLGNYGYTF. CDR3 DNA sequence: TGTGCCAGCACCCTAGGAGGGTTGGGGAACTATGGCTACACCTTC.

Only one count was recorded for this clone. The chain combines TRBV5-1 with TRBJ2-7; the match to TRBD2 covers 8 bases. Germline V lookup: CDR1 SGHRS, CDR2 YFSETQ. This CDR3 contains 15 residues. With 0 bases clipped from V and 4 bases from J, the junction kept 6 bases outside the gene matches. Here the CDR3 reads CASSLGGTSRYEQYF. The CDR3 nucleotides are TGCGCCAGCAGCTTGGGTGGGACTAGTCGATACGAGCAGTACTTC.

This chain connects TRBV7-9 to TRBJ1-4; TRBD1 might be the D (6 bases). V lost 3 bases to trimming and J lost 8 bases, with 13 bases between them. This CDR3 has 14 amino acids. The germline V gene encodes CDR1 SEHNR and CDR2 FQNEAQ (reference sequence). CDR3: CASSFRDKGEKLFF. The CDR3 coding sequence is TGTGCCAGCAGCTTCAGGGACAAAGGGGAAAAACTGTTTTTT.

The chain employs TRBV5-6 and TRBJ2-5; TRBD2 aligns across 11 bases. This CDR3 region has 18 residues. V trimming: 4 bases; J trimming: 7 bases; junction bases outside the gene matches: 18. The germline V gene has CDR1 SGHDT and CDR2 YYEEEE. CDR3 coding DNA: TGTGCCAGCAGCCAAATCCCCGGGACTAGCGGAGGATTTGGGACCCAGTACTTC. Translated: CASSQIPGTSGGFGTQYF.

Here the CDR3 reads CASSRGRDRAYGYTF. The CDR3 coding sequence is TGTGCCAGCAGCCGAGGTCGGGACAGGGCTTATGGCTACACCTTC. This sequence joins TRBV21-1 and TRBJ1-2; no DNA check was done on the table's D call, TRBD1. TRBV21-1 is noted as a pseudogene. This CDR3 region has 15 residues.

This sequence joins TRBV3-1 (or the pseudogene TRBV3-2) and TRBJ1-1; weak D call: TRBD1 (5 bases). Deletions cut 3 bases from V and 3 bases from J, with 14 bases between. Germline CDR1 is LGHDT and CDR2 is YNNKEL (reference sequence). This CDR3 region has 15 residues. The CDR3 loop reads CASSHKAGTDTEAFF. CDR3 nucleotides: TGTGCCAGCAGCCACAAGGCCGGGACGGACACTGAAGCTTTCTTT.

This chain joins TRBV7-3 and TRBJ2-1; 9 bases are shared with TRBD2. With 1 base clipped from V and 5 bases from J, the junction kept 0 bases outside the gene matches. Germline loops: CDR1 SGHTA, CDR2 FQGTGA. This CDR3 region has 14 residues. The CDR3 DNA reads TGTGCCAGCAGCTTAAGACTAGCGGACAATGAGCAGTTCTTC. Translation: CASSLRLADNEQFF.

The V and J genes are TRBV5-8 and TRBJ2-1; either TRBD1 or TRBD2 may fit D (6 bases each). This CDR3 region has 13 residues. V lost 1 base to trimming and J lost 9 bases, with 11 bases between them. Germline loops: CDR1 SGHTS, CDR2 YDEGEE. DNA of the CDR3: TGTGCCAGCAGCTTGTCGGGGGCGCTTGAGCAGTTCTTC. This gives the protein CASSLSGALEQFF.

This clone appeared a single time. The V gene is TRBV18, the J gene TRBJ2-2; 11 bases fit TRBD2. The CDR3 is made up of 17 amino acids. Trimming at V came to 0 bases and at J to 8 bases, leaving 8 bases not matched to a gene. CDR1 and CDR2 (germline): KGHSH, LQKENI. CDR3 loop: CASSPPARTSGSGELFF. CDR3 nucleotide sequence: TGTGCCAGCTCACCACCGGCAAGGACTAGCGGGTCGGGGGAGCTGTTTTTT.

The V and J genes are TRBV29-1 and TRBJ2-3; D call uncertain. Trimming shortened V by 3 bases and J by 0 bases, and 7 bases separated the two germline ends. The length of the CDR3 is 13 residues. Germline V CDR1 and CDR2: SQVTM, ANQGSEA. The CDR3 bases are TGCAGCGTTGACCCGATGAGCACAGATACGCAGTATTTT. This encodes CSVDPMSTDTQYF.

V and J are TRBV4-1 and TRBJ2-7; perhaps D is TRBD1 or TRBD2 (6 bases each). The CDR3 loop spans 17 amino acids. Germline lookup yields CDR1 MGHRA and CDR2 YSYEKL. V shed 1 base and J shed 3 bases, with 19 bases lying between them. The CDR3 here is CASSQALRGEGIYEQYF. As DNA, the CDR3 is TGCGCCAGCAGCCAAGCCCTAAGGGGGGAAGGAATCTACGAGCAGTACTTC.

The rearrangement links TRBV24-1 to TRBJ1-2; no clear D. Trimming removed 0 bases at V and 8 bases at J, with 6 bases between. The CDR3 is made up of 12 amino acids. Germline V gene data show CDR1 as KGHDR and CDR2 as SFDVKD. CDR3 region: CATSDLGLGYTF. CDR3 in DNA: TGTGCCACCAGTGATTTGGGGTTGGGCTACACCTTC.

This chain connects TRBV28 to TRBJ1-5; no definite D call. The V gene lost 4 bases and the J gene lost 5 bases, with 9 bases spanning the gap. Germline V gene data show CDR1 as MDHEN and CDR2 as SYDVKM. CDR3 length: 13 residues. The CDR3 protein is CASSSGVYQPQHF. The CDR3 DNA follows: TGTGCCAGCAGTTCCGGGGTGTATCAGCCCCAGCATTTT.

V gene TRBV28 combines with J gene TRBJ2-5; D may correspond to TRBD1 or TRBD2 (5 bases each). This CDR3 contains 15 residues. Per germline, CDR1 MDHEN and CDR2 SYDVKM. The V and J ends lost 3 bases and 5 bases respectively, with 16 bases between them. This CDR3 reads CASSLVSGEGETQYF. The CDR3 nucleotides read TGTGCCAGCAGTTTGGTCAGCGGTGAGGGGGAGACCCAGTACTTC. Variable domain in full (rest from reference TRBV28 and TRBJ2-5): DVKVTQSSRYLVKRTGEKVFLECVQDMDHENMFWYRQDPGLGLRLIYFSYDVKMKEKGDIPEGYSVSREKKERFSLILESASTNQTSMYLCASSLVSGEGETQYFGPGTRLLVL.

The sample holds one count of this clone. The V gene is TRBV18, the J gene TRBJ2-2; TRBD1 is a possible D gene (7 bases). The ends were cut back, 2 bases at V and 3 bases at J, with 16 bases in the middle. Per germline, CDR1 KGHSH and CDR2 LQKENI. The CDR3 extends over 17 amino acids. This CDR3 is CASSPRSGGGDTGELFF. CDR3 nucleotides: TGTGCCAGCTCACCAAGGTCCGGAGGGGGCGACACCGGGGAGCTGTTTTTT.

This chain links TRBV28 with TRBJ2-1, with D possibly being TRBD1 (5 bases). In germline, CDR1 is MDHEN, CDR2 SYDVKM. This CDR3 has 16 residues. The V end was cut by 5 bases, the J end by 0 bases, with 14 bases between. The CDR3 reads CASSTPVTGSYNEQFF. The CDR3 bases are TGTGCCAGCAGTACCCCCGTAACAGGCTCCTACAATGAGCAGTTCTTC.